Listed below are T cell receptor beta chains from one sample, sequenced in a study of cytomegalovirus exposure and HLA in healthy donors. Method: immunoSEQ multiplex PCR; TCRdb's copy keeps in-frame clones and lacks some. The sample lists nearly 110,000 clones; about 85% were seen once. The specimen sequenced was PBMCs. The receptors were gathered from a young man in good health and CMV-seronegative. The CDR3 runs from the conserved cysteine through the conserved F or W. The D gene is left open where the match is weak. Size is stated for part of the rows, as once, few or many counts, or as a class when the clone is expanded.

v_call	j_call	d_call	clone_size	cdr3_aa	cdr3_nt
TRBV5-4	TRBJ1-5	TRBD1	-	CASSLGETGGPSNQPQHF	TGTGCCAGCAGCTTGGGGGAGACAGGGGGTCCTAGCAATCAGCCCCAGCATTTT
TRBV6-5	TRBJ1-1	-	-	CASSPDSPNTEAFF	TGTGCCAGCAGCCCGGACAGTCCAAACACTGAAGCTTTCTTT
TRBV5-8	TRBJ1-2	-	once	CASSLDKYGYTF	TGTGCCAGCAGCTTGGACAAGTATGGCTACACCTTC
TRBV6-5	TRBJ2-7	TRBD1	-	CASSYGQGWYEQYF	TGTGCCAGCAGTTACGGACAGGGGTGGTACGAGCAGTACTTC
TRBV6-8	TRBJ2-6	-	-	CASSYVSTANRSGANVLTF	TGTGCCAGCAGTTACGTTAGTACGGCTAACAGATCTGGGGCCAACGTCCTGACTTTC
TRBV7-9	TRBJ1-4	-	-	CASSLGAASNEKLFF	TGTGCCAGCAGCCTGGGGGCGGCGTCTAATGAAAAACTGTTTTTT
TRBV7-9	TRBJ2-2	TRBD2	-	CASTDRYERGTLPGELFF	TGTGCCAGCACCGACCGATACGAGCGGGGGACCCTCCCCGGGGAGCTGTTTTTT
TRBV5-6	TRBJ2-7	-	-	CASSYGMYEQYF	TGTGCCAGCAGCTACGGTATGTACGAGCAGTACTTC
TRBV29-1	TRBJ2-1	-	-	CSVPWTDSNEQFF	TGCAGCGTACCCTGGACAGACAGCAATGAGCAGTTCTTC
TRBV20-1	TRBJ1-1	-	-	CSPGENTEAFF	TGCAGCCCCGGGGAGAACACTGAAGCTTTCTTT
TRBV4-1	TRBJ2-7	-	-	CASSLTETYEQYF	TGCGCCAGCAGCCTGACAGAAACCTACGAGCAGTACTTC
TRBV6-5	TRBJ1-2	-	-	CASSSDRYYGYTF	TGTGCCAGCAGTTCCGACAGGTACTATGGCTACACCTTC
TRBV21-1	TRBJ1-4	-	few	CASLGTTNEKLFF	TGTGCCAGCCTCGGGACAACTAATGAAAAACTGTTTTTT
TRBV6-4	TRBJ2-3	TRBD2	medium-sized	CASSESGGPDTQYF	TGTGCCAGCAGTGAAAGCGGGGGGCCAGATACGCAGTATTTT
TRBV5-1	TRBJ1-1	TRBD1	once	CASSSMGQAGGENTEAFF	TGCGCCAGCAGCTCCATGGGACAGGCTGGGGGAGAGAACACTGAAGCTTTCTTT
TRBV7-3	TRBJ2-3	TRBD2	few	CASSPGTSGSTDTQYF	TGTGCCAGCAGCCCCGGGACTAGCGGGAGCACAGATACGCAGTATTTT
TRBV10-1	TRBJ1-5	-	-	CASKHNQPQHF	TGCGCCAGCAAGCACAATCAGCCCCAGCATTTT
TRBV6-5	TRBJ2-3	TRBD2	-	CASRRGLAADTQYF	TGTGCCAGCAGAAGGGGACTAGCGGCAGATACGCAGTATTTT
TRBV15	TRBJ2-5	-	-	CATSRGGRTETQYF	TGTGCCACCAGCAGAGGGGGCCGCACGGAGACCCAGTACTTC
TRBV18	TRBJ2-7	-	-	CASSPVVNSYEQYF	TGTGCCAGCTCACCGGTAGTAAACTCCTACGAGCAGTACTTC
TRBV7-9	TRBJ1-3	TRBD1	-	CASSPATGVGNTIYF	TGTGCCAGCAGCCCCGCGACAGGGGTTGGAAACACCATATATTTT
TRBV5-6	TRBJ1-2	-	-	CASSSLNYGYTF	TGTGCCAGCAGCTCGCTAAACTATGGCTACACCTTC
TRBV2	TRBJ2-7	TRBD1	-	CASSDLEPHRGEQYF	TGTGCCAGCAGTGATCTGGAGCCTCACAGGGGCGAGCAGTACTTC
TRBV25-1	TRBJ1-2	TRBD1	-	CASSEFGQGNGRYGYTF	TGTGCCAGCAGTGAATTCGGACAGGGCAATGGGAGGTACGGCTACACCTTC
TRBV6-5	TRBJ2-7	TRBD1	few	CASSYAQGAEQYF	TGTGCCAGCAGTTACGCCCAGGGGGCCGAGCAGTACTTC
TRBV28	TRBJ2-7	-	-	CASSRPGGSSYEQYF	TGTGCCAGCAGCCGGCCGGGGGGCAGCTCCTACGAGCAGTACTTC
TRBV28	TRBJ1-2	-	-	CASSSGQFGYTF	TGTGCCAGCAGTTCAGGACAGTTCGGCTACACCTTC
TRBV6-5	TRBJ1-2	-	-	CASRREGGNYGYTF	TGTGCCAGCAGGAGGGAAGGGGGTAACTATGGCTACACCTTC
TRBV30	TRBJ2-5	-	once	CAWSGAETQYF	TGTGCCTGGAGTGGGGCAGAGACCCAGTACTTC
TRBV18	TRBJ2-5	-	-	CASSQAVRETQYF	TGTGCCAGCTCCCAAGCGGTCCGGGAGACCCAGTACTTC
TRBV5-1	TRBJ1-1	-	-	CASSLGGDTEAFF	TGCGCCAGCAGCTTGGGCGGGGACACTGAAGCTTTCTTT
TRBV5-1	TRBJ2-1	TRBD2	once	CASSTQPGLAFNEQFF	TGCGCCAGCAGCACCCAACCGGGACTAGCGTTTAATGAGCAGTTCTTC
TRBV5-1	TRBJ1-6	TRBD1	-	CASSLADRGNSPLHF	TGCGCCAGCAGCTTGGCTGACAGGGGTAATTCACCCCTCCACTTT
TRBV5-4	TRBJ2-7	TRBD1	-	CASSLAGAGGPYEQYF	TGTGCCAGCAGCTTGGCCGGGGCAGGGGGCCCTTACGAGCAGTACTTC
TRBV27	TRBJ2-5	TRBD1	-	CASSRGQGHGETQYF	TGTGCCAGCAGTCGGGGACAGGGACATGGAGAGACCCAGTACTTC
TRBV11-2	TRBJ2-5	-	-	CASSPQLSQGGTQYF	TGTGCCAGCAGCCCCCAGTTGAGCCAGGGCGGGACCCAGTACTTC
TRBV5-4	TRBJ1-2	-	-	CASTFPGTTNYGYTF	TGTGCCAGCACATTTCCGGGAACCACCAACTATGGCTACACCTTC
TRBV2	TRBJ2-5	-	-	CASRRERAHLREAETQYF	TGTGCCAGCAGAAGAGAGAGGGCCCACCTTAGAGAGGCAGAGACCCAGTACTTC
TRBV29-1	TRBJ1-3	-	-	CSATSPGAAGNTIYF	TGCAGCGCTACCTCCCCAGGGGCAGCTGGAAACACCATATATTTT
TRBV6-4	TRBJ2-5	TRBD2	few	CATSSGDQETQYF	TGTGCCACCTCTAGCGGGGACCAAGAGACCCAGTACTTC
TRBV7-6	TRBJ1-1	-	few	CASSLSGGEAFF	TGTGCCAGCAGCTTAAGTGGCGGTGAAGCTTTCTTT